The clone carrying this T cell receptor beta chain has just a few counts. What it recognizes is unknown. This sample was taken from a study of T cells in Graves' hyperthyroidism and ophthalmopathy. Those patients with uncontrolled infection, other autoimmune disease, pregnancy or lactation were excluded. Trimming removed 1 base at V and 6 bases at J, with 13 bases between. The CDR3 spans 15 residues. Overall study findings and caveats: Within blood appeared most thyroid clonotypes that had expanded above 0.001.

Researchers took RNA transcripts and amplified the TCR beta CDR3 regions from them. A first-round RT-PCR of the TCR CDR3 used the HTBI primer set. TCRdb itself ran the multiplex PCR reads through MiXCR, one entry per CDR3 protein. Among 650,000 to 850,000 distinct CDR3 sequences listed, 15% to 20% were seen once. This sequence originates from a woman between 50 and 59 years old with Graves' hyperthyroidism that later progressed to Graves' ophthalmopathy. The chain is built from TRBV12-3 or TRBV12-4 and TRBJ1-5; possibly TRBD1 for D (6 bases). The sample was blood. The CDR3 DNA is TGTGCCAGCAGTTTAGGGGCAGGGGACGGTCAGCCCCAGCATTTT. Translating gives CASSLGAGDGQPQHF.